This entry lists 20 T cell receptor beta chains sequenced from one sample in a study of Ad26.COV2.S vaccination and SARS-CoV-2 variants (dated by TCRdb to the early 2020s). This specimen's treatment or condition label, interpreted: 15 to 20 received Ad26.COV2.S at low or high dose, single or two shots; about 5 received placebo; per-sample allocation not given. Repertoires of vaccine and placebo recipients were sequenced from samples taken on day 63 after the first injection. Receptors were amplified or captured by the immunoSEQ multiplex PCR assay. TCRdb obtained this table from immuneACCESS and retained in-frame rearrangements with V and J assigned. These tables miss some clones; where compared with another copy, unresolved V genes account for less than half of the shortfall, and the remainder is unexplained. The sample table contains 350,000 to 550,000 clones; only one count was recorded for approximately 89% of them. The ten largest clones add up to around 2.5% of the sample.

The material was peripheral blood, obtained in a trial of Ad26.COV2.S vaccine versus placebo. These receptors were collected from a person between 18 and 65 years old who received the Ad26.COV2.S COVID-19 vaccine or a placebo.

The J gene is TRBJ1-1, the V gene TRBV2; D is possibly TRBD1 (6 bases). In germline, CDR1 is SNHLY, CDR2 FYNNEI. The ends were cut back, 6 bases at V and 2 bases at J, with 13 bases in the middle. The CDR3 extends over 14 amino acids. CDR3 DNA sequence: TGTGCCAGCAGAGGGACAAGAGGAAACACTGAAGCTTTCTTT. Translated: CASRGTRGNTEAFF.

The V call is TRBV25-1, the J call TRBJ1-6; tentatively, D is TRBD1 (5 bases). The germline CDR1 and CDR2 sequences are MGHDK and SYGVNS. V lost 1 base, J lost 5 bases, and 9 bases lay in between. The length of the CDR3 is 15 residues. CDR3 DNA sequence: TGTGCCAGCAGTGAATTGGGGGGTGATAATTCACCCCTCCACTTT. This sequence encodes CASSELGGDNSPLHF.

This chain links TRBV7-9 with TRBJ2-5; D is ambiguous. The germline CDR1 and CDR2 sequences are SEHNR and FQNEAQ (reference sequence). This CDR3 has 14 residues. V dropped 4 bases and J dropped 6 bases, with 15 bases sitting between them. CDR3 bases: TGTGCCAGCAGCTCCTGGGTCCTCCCACAGACCCAGTACTTC. This encodes CASSSWVLPQTQYF. The variable domain in full, with the rest retrieved from reference TRBV7-9 and TRBJ2-5, is DTGVSQNPRHKITKRGQNVTFRCDPISEHNRLYWYRQTLGQGPEFLTYFQNEAQLEKSRLLSDRFSAERPKGSFSTLEIQRTEQGDSAMYLCASSSWVLPQTQYFGPGTRLLVL.

The gene calls are TRBV9 and TRBJ2-7; 10 bases fit TRBD2. V was clipped by 3 bases and J by 3 bases; unmatched bases: 21. The length of the CDR3 is 20 residues. Germline-derived CDR1 and CDR2 are SGDLS and YYNGEE. The CDR3 protein is CASSARPGLAPRGSNYEQYV. In nucleotides, the CDR3 is TGTGCCAGCAGCGCCAGACCGGGACTAGCGCCCCGCGGCTCCAACTACGAGCAGTACGTC.

This rearrangement joins TRBV6-5 to TRBJ2-3; TRBD2 aligns across 9 bases. The CDR3 has 15 residues. The V gene end was trimmed by 6 bases and the J gene end by 2 bases; junction bases not matched to a gene: 6. The germline V gene has CDR1 MNHEY and CDR2 SVGAGI. The CDR3 sequence is CASSPTSGDTDTQYF. CDR3 nucleotide sequence: TGTGCCAGCAGCCCGACTAGCGGAGACACAGATACGCAGTATTTT.

The chain links TRBV6-2 or TRBV6-3 to TRBJ2-2, with 9 bases matching TRBD2. The CDR3 spans 16 residues. The germline gives CDR1 MNHEY, CDR2 SVGEGT. The junction had 5 bases not matched to a gene; V was cut back by 5 bases and J by 1 base. The CDR3 region is CASSQAGGQNTGELFF. For the CDR3, the DNA is TGTGCCAGCAGTCAAGCGGGGGGTCAGAACACCGGGGAGCTGTTTTTT.

The rearrangement links TRBV5-4 to TRBJ2-5, with D perhaps matching TRBD2 (6 bases). The length of the CDR3 is 13 residues. V gave up 0 bases and J gave up 4 bases, with 7 bases separating them. The germline CDR1 and CDR2 sequences are SGHNT and YYREEE (reference sequence). The CDR3: CASSLAGGETQYF. The CDR3 coding sequence is TGTGCCAGCAGCTTGGCCGGGGGAGAGACCCAGTACTTC. Full variable domain (remainder filled in from reference TRBV5-4 and TRBJ2-5): ETGVTQSPTHLIKTRGQQVTLRCSSQSGHNTVSWYQQALGQGPQFIFQYYREEENGRGNFPPRFSGLQFPNYSSELNVNALELDDSALYLCASSLAGGETQYFGPGTRLLVL.

CDR3 sequence: CAWTARNDEKLFF. CDR3 coding DNA: TGTGCCTGGACCGCGCGGAATGATGAAAAACTGTTTTTT. This sequence joins TRBV30 and TRBJ1-4; D not certain. V shed 4 bases and J shed 6 bases, with 12 bases lying between them. In germline, CDR1 is GTSNPN, CDR2 SVGIG (reference sequence). There are 13 residues in the CDR3.

The chain has TRBV2 and TRBJ2-7, with TRBD1 matching 9 bases. V trimming: 8 bases; J trimming: 5 bases; junction bases outside the gene matches: 7. The CDR3 is 13 residues long. Germline CDR1 is SNHLY and CDR2 is FYNNEI. CDR3 nucleotide sequence: TGTGCCAGCTCGGGACAGGGATACCACGAGCAGTACTTC. Translating gives CASSGQGYHEQYF. The full variable domain, with the rest looked up from reference TRBV2 and TRBJ2-7, is EPEVTQTPSHQVTQMGQEVILRCVPISNHLYFYWYRQILGQKVEFLVSFYNNEISEKSEIFDDQFSVERPDGSNFTLKIRSTKLEDSAMYFCASSGQGYHEQYFGPGTRLTVT.

The chain links TRBV19 to TRBJ2-7, with D perhaps TRBD1 (5 bases). Trimming stripped 3 bases from V and 1 base from J, with 10 bases between. Germline values: CDR1 LNHDA, CDR2 SQIVND (reference sequence). The CDR3 loop spans 14 amino acids. This CDR3 reads CASSIRAESYEQYV. DNA of the CDR3: TGTGCCAGTAGTATCAGGGCGGAGTCCTACGAGCAGTACGTC.

This chain uses TRBV5-5 with TRBJ2-5, with D hard to call. This CDR3 region has 13 residues. Germline assignment: CDR1 SGHKS and CDR2 YYEKEE (reference sequence). V shed 2 bases and J shed 3 bases, with 8 bases lying between them. The CDR3: CASSFPGKETQYF. The CDR3 bases are TGTGCCAGCAGCTTCCCAGGAAAAGAGACCCAGTACTTC.

The V gene is TRBV9, the J gene TRBJ1-1, with 9 positions matching TRBD1. This CDR3 comprises 16 residues. Germline CDR1 SGDLS, CDR2 YYNGEE. The trim removed 0 bases at V and 10 bases at J, leaving 13 bases unmatched. The chain's CDR3 is CASSVGRGQGRGGAFF. DNA for the CDR3: TGTGCCAGCAGCGTAGGTCGGGGACAGGGCCGAGGCGGAGCTTTCTTT. Combining the CDR3 with reference TRBV9 and TRBJ1-1 gives the whole variable domain DSGVTQTPKHLITATGQRVTLRCSPRSGDLSVYWYQQSLDQGLQFLIQYYNGEERAKGNILERFSAQQFPDLHSELNLSSLELGDSALYFCASSVGRGQGRGGAFFGQGTRLTVV.

This clone was seen a few times. V is TRBV2 and J is TRBJ1-3; D is undetermined. The V gene lost 7 bases and the J gene lost 4 bases, with 14 bases spanning the gap. This CDR3 contains 14 residues. Germline CDR1 and CDR2: SNHLY and FYNNEI. The CDR3 DNA is TGTGCCAGCATTGGGTCGAGCGGAGGAAACACCATATATTTT. Its protein product is CASIGSSGGNTIYF.

The V gene is TRBV4-1, the J gene TRBJ1-2; no clear D. This CDR3 comprises 15 residues. The germline CDR1 and CDR2 sequences are MGHRA and YSYEKL. V dropped 4 bases and J dropped 3 bases, with 15 bases sitting between them. The CDR3 DNA sequence: TGCGCCAGCAGCCGCTTACCAGAAGGCCACTATGGCTACACCTTC. It specifies CASSRLPEGHYGYTF.

This clone showed up just a few times. The chain links TRBV18 to TRBJ2-2; the D gene is possibly TRBD2 (5 bases). V lost 2 bases, J lost 5 bases, and 15 bases lay in between. Germline V CDR1 and CDR2: KGHSH, LQKENI. The CDR3 is made up of 16 amino acids. Written as DNA, the CDR3 is TGTGCCAGCTCACCAGGAGGAGGCGCAAGTACCGGGGAGCTGTTTTTT. Translation gives CASSPGGGASTGELFF.

V and J are TRBV5-4 and TRBJ2-3, with 7 bases lining up with TRBD2. Germline values: CDR1 SGHNT, CDR2 YYREEE (reference sequence). V trimming: 3 bases; J trimming: 2 bases; junction bases outside the gene matches: 6. The CDR3 is 15 amino acids. The CDR3 protein is CASSYRTRVTDTQYF. CDR3 nucleotide sequence: TGTGCCAGCAGCTATAGGACTAGAGTCACAGATACGCAGTATTTT. Using reference TRBV5-4 and TRBJ2-3 for the parts outside the CDR3, the full variable domain is ETGVTQSPTHLIKTRGQQVTLRCSSQSGHNTVSWYQQALGQGPQFIFQYYREEENGRGNFPPRFSGLQFPNYSSELNVNALELDDSALYLCASSYRTRVTDTQYFGPGTRLTVL.

This chain connects TRBV28 to TRBJ1-5; D is ambiguous. Per germline, CDR1 MDHEN and CDR2 SYDVKM. The V end was cut by 4 bases, the J end by 2 bases, with 6 bases between. There are 13 residues in the CDR3. The CDR3 protein is CASSWTGNQPQHF. DNA of the CDR3: TGTGCCAGCAGTTGGACTGGCAATCAGCCCCAGCATTTT.

The CDR3: CASSSGTGPNTEAFF. Here the CDR3 DNA reads TGCGCCAGCAGCTCAGGGACAGGGCCGAACACTGAAGCTTTCTTT. The rearrangement uses TRBV5-1 and TRBJ1-1; 9 bases are a match to TRBD1. Germline V gives CDR1 SGHRS, CDR2 YFSETQ. J gave up 1 base and V 3 bases, and 4 bases lay outside the gene matches. This CDR3 comprises 15 residues.

The V and J genes are TRBV19 and TRBJ1-6; D is undetermined. The CDR3 contains 16 residues. CDR1 LNHDA and CDR2 SQIVND come from the germline V gene (reference sequence). Between the trimmed V and J ends, which lost 3 bases and 8 bases, there was a span of 17 bases. In nucleotides, the CDR3 is TGTGCCAGTAGTATCCGTCGACTGCCGCTAGATTCACCCCTCCACTTT. This gives the protein CASSIRRLPLDSPLHF. The variable domain in full, with the rest retrieved from reference TRBV19 and TRBJ1-6, is DGGITQSPKYLFRKEGQNVTLSCEQNLNHDAMYWYRQDPGQGLRLIYYSQIVNDFQKGDIAEGYSVSREKKESFPLTVTSAQKNPTAFYLCASSIRRLPLDSPLHFGNGTRLTVT.

The V call is TRBV7-9, the J call TRBJ2-3; D is possibly TRBD1 (6 bases). Germline V gene lookup returns CDR1 SEHNR and CDR2 FQNEAQ (reference sequence). This CDR3 contains 17 residues. Trimming took 4 bases from V and 2 from J, leaving 19 bases between them. This chain's CDR3 is CASSSRVGRGITDTQYF. Here the CDR3 DNA reads TGTGCCAGCAGCTCGAGGGTGGGCAGGGGTATCACAGATACGCAGTATTTT.